One and the same sample provided the 5 T cell receptor beta chains below, sequenced in a study of blood T cell repertoires in COVID-19. Measured with immunoSEQ multiplex PCR; TCRdb has only the in-frame clones, and not every one. The sample lists about 54,000 clones, about nine tenths occurring once. Sequencing input: peripheral blood. The receptor set was obtained from a woman in her thirties or forties with active COVID-19.

The chain has TRBV19 and TRBJ1-1; a possible D gene is TRBD1 (6 bases). Germline CDR1 and CDR2: LNHDA and SQIVND (reference sequence). Trimming left V 3 bases short and J 5 bases short, with 25 bases between. CDR3 length equals 18 residues. This CDR3 is CASSMGGARFAPQTEAFF. For the CDR3, the DNA is TGTGCCAGTAGTATGGGGGGGGCGCGTTTTGCTCCGCAGACTGAAGCTTTCTTT.

The chain joins TRBV18 to TRBJ2-7; D perhaps matches TRBD1 (6 bases). Trimming pared 4 bases from V and 5 bases from J, leaving 12 bases between. Germline V gene sequence: CDR1 KGHSH, CDR2 LQKENI. The CDR3 has 13 amino acids. The DNA for the CDR3 is TGTGCCAGCTCACTTCAGGGGAACGACGAGCAGTACTTC. Translation gives CASSLQGNDEQYF. Variable domain in full (rest from reference TRBV18 and TRBJ2-7): NAGVMQNPRHLVRRRGQEARLRCSPMKGHSHVYWYRQLPEEGLKFMVYLQKENIIDESGMPKERFSAEFPKEGPSILRIQQVVRGDSAAYFCASSLQGNDEQYFGPGTRLTVT.

Comments on this clone: Other DNA variants within this sample encode the same CDR3. V gene TRBV7-9 combines with J gene TRBJ1-2, with 10 bases that match TRBD1. Germline trimming cut 6 bases from V and 2 bases from J; bases unmatched to any gene: 3. Germline CDR1 is SEHNR and CDR2 is FQNEAQ (reference sequence). The CDR3 has 14 residues. The CDR3 DNA is TGTGCCAGCAGTCCGGGACAGGGGAACTATGGCTACACCTTC. This sequence encodes CASSPGQGNYGYTF.

V gene TRBV6-2 or TRBV6-3 combines with J gene TRBJ2-3; 8 nucleotides align to TRBD2. Trimming removed 6 bases from V and 1 base from J; junction bases left unmatched: 9. There are 16 residues in the CDR3. Per the germline V gene, CDR1 is MNHEY and CDR2 is SVGEGT. CDR3 DNA: TGTGCCAGCAGCCCTAGGCGGGGGGTCCGCACAGATACGCAGTATTTT. It translates to CASSPRRGVRTDTQYF.

This clone was detected once. The gene calls are TRBV4-2 and TRBJ2-2, with 11 bases matching TRBD2. With V trimmed by 1 base and J by 6 bases, 10 bases remained unmatched. This CDR3 region has 18 residues. Per germline, CDR1 LGHNA and CDR2 YNFKEQ. The CDR3 region has the DNA TGTGCCAGCAGCCAAGTTCTTCTAGCGGGGGGTTCTTCCGGGGAGCTGTTTTTT. Protein: CASSQVLLAGGSSGELFF.